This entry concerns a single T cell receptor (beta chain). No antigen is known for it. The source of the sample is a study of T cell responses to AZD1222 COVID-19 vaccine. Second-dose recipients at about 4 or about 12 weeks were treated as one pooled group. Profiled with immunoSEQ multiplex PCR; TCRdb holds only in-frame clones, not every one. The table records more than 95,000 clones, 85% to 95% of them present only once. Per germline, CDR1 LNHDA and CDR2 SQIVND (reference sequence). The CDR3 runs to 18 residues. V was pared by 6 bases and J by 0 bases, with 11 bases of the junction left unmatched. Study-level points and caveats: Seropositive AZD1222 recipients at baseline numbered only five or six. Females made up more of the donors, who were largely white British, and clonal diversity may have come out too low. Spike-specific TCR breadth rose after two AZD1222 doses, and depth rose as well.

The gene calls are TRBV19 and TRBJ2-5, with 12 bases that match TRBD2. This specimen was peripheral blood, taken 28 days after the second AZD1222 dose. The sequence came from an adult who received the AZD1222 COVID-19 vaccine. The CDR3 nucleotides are TGTGCCAGTAGCACCCCGATCGGACTAGCGGGGAACCAAGAGACCCAGTACTTC. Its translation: CASSTPIGLAGNQETQYF.